This TCR beta chain was sequenced in a study of blood T cell repertoires in COVID-19. Study overall: Specimens from acute and convalescent COVID-19 originated in the United States, Italy and Spain. From T cells, B-cell-depleted T cells, or PBMCs came the material, which was cDNA or gDNA.

The authors' processing: Reference gene primer amplification gave estimated nucleated cell counts. Generated by immunoSEQ multiplex PCR, the TCRdb table keeps only in-frame clones and is missing some. V, J and clone size were drawn from that table, and D and trimming were deduced from the DNA. The data show around 120,000 clones, roughly nine tenths seen once. The CDR3 contains 13 residues. Germline V lookup: CDR1 SGHDT, CDR2 YYEEEE. V lost 7 bases to trimming and J lost 6 bases; unmatched junction nucleotides: 6. This chain uses TRBV5-6 with TRBJ2-1, with 8 bases that match TRBD1. The sequencing sample was made of peripheral blood. This clonotype originated in a human donor with active COVID-19. The donor label of this sample is uncertain. The CDR3: CASVQGGINEQFF. CDR3 in DNA: TGTGCCAGCGTACAGGGGGGTATCAATGAGCAGTTCTTC.